This T cell receptor (beta chain) was documented in a study of patients and donors after allogeneic stem cell transplantation. This clonotype has at least ten counts. The germline V gene has CDR1 LGHNA and CDR2 YNFKEQ. The CDR3 length is 15 residues. Trimming took 0 bases from V and 4 from J, leaving 11 bases between them. Via MiXCR, TCRdb re-called the RT-PCR reads, giving one row per CDR3 protein. The data hold fewer than 250,000 distinct CDR3 sequences, with 13% to 15% observed a single time. Specimen: blood, either unsorted or a sorted T cell fraction (not recorded which). V is TRBV4-2 and J is TRBJ2-3, with D hard to call. The source of this sequence is a human donor who was either an allogeneic HSCT recipient or a stem cell or donor lymphocyte infusion donor (not recorded which). It is not recorded whose cells these are; they may come from a transplant donor. The CDR3 is CASSQELVGADTQYF. As DNA, the CDR3 is TGTGCCAGCAGCCAAGAATTAGTGGGCGCAGATACGCAGTATTTT.